The entry that follows covers one T cell receptor (beta chain) sequence. This sample is drawn from a study of blood T cell repertoires in COVID-19. In the study overall: Material from acute and convalescent COVID-19 was sourced from the United States, Italy and Spain. T cells, B-cell-depleted T cells, or PBMCs provided the cDNA or gDNA that served as material.

V lost 3 bases, J lost 6 bases, and 8 bases stayed unmatched. The length of the CDR3 is 15 residues. From germline, CDR1 is SGHTA and CDR2 FQGNSA. The data were produced by immunoSEQ multiplex PCR, yet TCRdb's version contains in-frame clones alone and is incomplete. The table includes roughly 260,000 clones, almost 90% detected once. This TCR was sampled from a woman aged 25 to 39 with COVID-19, enrolled during active disease. The material sequenced was peripheral blood. The rearrangement uses TRBV7-2 and TRBJ2-7; 10 nucleotides match TRBD2. This CDR3 reads CASSLPTSGLFEQYF. DNA of the CDR3: TGTGCCAGCAGCTTGCCGACTAGCGGGCTCTTCGAGCAGTACTTC.